The 30 T cell receptor beta chains in this list originate from one sample, sequenced in a study of post-analysis software for immune sequencing data. Findings and limits, study-wide: The five TRBV segments detected at higher frequency in patients than in controls included TRBV5-6, TRBV5-1 and TRBV20-1.

Researchers reported that TCR beta cDNA libraries carried unique molecular identifiers. Using its own MiXCR run on the PCR reads, TCRdb lists one record per CDR3 protein. This sample has 450,000 or so distinct CDR3 sequences; approximately 46% occur once, and the top ten carry 12%. The antigens for these receptors are not known. The sequenced sample consisted of blood. These TCRs come from a girl aged 10 to 17 with multiple sclerosis.

This clonotype has just a few counts. An end of the junction differs from the germline gene, which may be a read error. The chain joins TRBV10-3 to TRBJ1-5; D is unclear. Germline lookup yields CDR1 ENHRY and CDR2 SYGVKD. This CDR3 has 14 residues. CDR3 sequence: CATSSTNSDQPQHF. The CDR3 DNA is TGTGCCACCAGTTCCACAAACAGTGATCAGCCCCAGCATTTT.

This chain links TRBV4-1 with TRBJ2-6, with D possibly being TRBD1 (5 bases). Germline V CDR1 and CDR2: MGHRA, YSYEKL. The V and J ends lost 11 bases and 0 bases respectively, with 23 bases between them. The CDR3 sequence is 18 residues long. CDR3 protein: CADSPSTATTSGANVLTF. CDR3 DNA: TGCGCCGACAGCCCTTCGACAGCTACGACCTCTGGGGCCAACGTCCTGACTTTC.

This clonotype has a handful of counts. The J gene is TRBJ2-1, the V gene TRBV28; TRBD2 matches 8 bases. The J segment lost 7 bases and the V segment lost 7 bases, leaving 12 bases of the junction unmatched. The germline V gene has CDR1 MDHEN and CDR2 SYDVKM. The CDR3 covers 15 residues. The CDR3 DNA is TGTGCCAGCAACCTTCAGCGGGAGCTGGGGAATGAGCAGTTCTTC. It translates to CASNLQRELGNEQFF.

The chain joins TRBV7-3 to TRBJ2-1; 10 bases align to TRBD1. V was clipped by 5 bases and J by 8 bases; unmatched bases: 3. The CDR3 spans 13 residues. Germline V gene lookup returns CDR1 SGHTA and CDR2 FQGTGA. The CDR3 DNA reads TGTGCCAGCAGCCGACAGGGGGCGTATGAGCAGTTCTTC. The encoded protein is CASSRQGAYEQFF.

Concerning this clonotype itself: At one end the junction does not follow the germline gene, possibly because of a read error. CDR3 in DNA: TGTGCCAGCAATCGGGCGAGCTCCTACAATGGGCAGTTCTTC. Its translation is CASNRASSYNGQFF. The chain couples TRBV12-3 or TRBV12-4 to TRBJ2-1; the D is unclear. The CDR3 covers 14 residues.

The chain uses TRBV30 and TRBJ1-1; D is possibly TRBD1 (5 bases). In germline, CDR1 is GTSNPN, CDR2 SVGIG (reference sequence). With 1 base removed from V and 3 bases from J, the gap between germline ends came to 12 bases. CDR3 length equals 14 residues. In DNA, the CDR3 is TGTGCCTGGAGTGCAGGGCTTGGGGACACTGAAGCTTTCTTT. Translation: CAWSAGLGDTEAFF.

The J gene is TRBJ1-1, the V gene TRBV12-3 or TRBV12-4; D is undetermined. The CDR3 length is 15 residues. Trimming took off 3 bases at V and 1 base at J, with 12 bases between the two ends. CDR3 sequence reads: CASSFTDTGNTEAFF. The CDR3 DNA sequence: TGTGCCAGCAGTTTCACCGATACTGGGAACACTGAAGCTTTCTTT.

This clonotype was observed a few times. V and J are TRBV5-6 and TRBJ2-7, with 10 bases that match TRBD1. Germline V gene lookup returns CDR1 SGHDT and CDR2 YYEEEE. The CDR3 runs to 16 residues. V lost 5 bases and J lost 0; bases outside the gene matches: 8. CDR3 protein: CASRSSGTGVSYEQYF. The CDR3 DNA sequence: TGTGCCAGCAGATCTTCCGGGACAGGGGTCTCCTACGAGCAGTACTTC.

With regard to this clonotype: One end of the junction varies from germline; a read error may be responsible. This sequence joins TRBV9 and TRBJ2-1, with unresolved D. Germline loops: CDR1 SGDLS, CDR2 YYNGEE. The CDR3 contains 16 residues. The CDR3 coding sequence is TGTGCCAGCAGCGTAACCGGGTTAGACTCCTACAATGAGCGGTTCTTC. Translated, it gives CASSVTGLDSYNERFF.

This chain uses TRBV11-2 with TRBJ2-4; perhaps TRBD1 as D (5 bases). The J call could be wrong; TRBJ2-7 is a better fit for the DNA end. The CDR3 sequence is 13 residues long. Looked up from germline, CDR1 is SGHAT and CDR2 is FQNNGV. The CDR3 loop is CASNGATGYEQYF. In nucleotides, the CDR3 is TGTGCCAGCAACGGTGCTACAGGTTACGAGCAGTACTTC.

The chain employs TRBV7-9 and TRBJ2-5; the match to TRBD2 covers 7 bases. The end of the DNA fits TRBJ2-7 better, so the J call may be wrong. CDR1 SEHNR and CDR2 FQNEAQ come from the germline V gene (reference sequence). The CDR3 spans 16 residues. The CDR3 is CASSLRDSGRVYEQYF. The CDR3 nucleotides are TGTGCCAGCAGCTTACGAGATAGCGGGCGAGTTTACGAGCAGTACTTC.

The chain joins TRBV5-1 to TRBJ2-7; TRBD2 matches at 15 bases. Trimming removed 4 bases from V and 6 bases from J; junction bases left unmatched: 11. Germline values: CDR1 SGHRS, CDR2 YFSETQ. The CDR3 extends over 17 amino acids. This CDR3 reads CASSPGTSGRIFFEQYF. CDR3 in DNA: TGCGCCAGCAGCCCAGGGACTAGCGGGAGGATCTTCTTCGAGCAGTACTTC.

The chain joins TRBV6-5 to TRBJ1-1; TRBD1 might be the D (6 bases). The CDR3 spans 14 residues. Germline V gene data show CDR1 as MNHEY and CDR2 as SVGAGI. V was cut by 0 bases and J by 5 bases, with 10 bases left in between. CDR3 DNA: TGTGCCAGCAGTTACTCTCCAGGGGAGACTGAAGCTTTCTTT. Translating gives CASSYSPGETEAFF.

CDR3 amino acids: CSGSPGGIVTDTQYF. CDR3 sequence (DNA): TGCAGCGGATCACCAGGGGGTATAGTAACAGATACGCAGTATTTT. The chain joins TRBV29-1 to TRBJ2-3; 7 nucleotides match TRBD1. Trimming at V came to 7 bases and at J to 3 bases, leaving 13 bases not matched to a gene. This CDR3 region has 15 residues. Germline CDR1 and CDR2: SQVTM and ANQGSEA.

The J gene is TRBJ2-1, the V gene TRBV20-1; TRBD2 matches 11 bases. The V gene end was trimmed by 2 bases and the J gene end by 5 bases; junction bases not matched to a gene: 5. The CDR3 extends over 15 amino acids. Germline assignment: CDR1 DFQATT and CDR2 SNEGSKA (reference sequence). In DNA, the CDR3 is TGCAGTGCTAGATCCGGGACTAGCGGCGACAATGAGCAGTTCTTC. This codes for CSARSGTSGDNEQFF.

The V gene is TRBV29-1, the J gene TRBJ1-4, with 12 positions matching TRBD1. From germline, CDR1 is SQVTM and CDR2 ANQGSEA. This CDR3 has 13 residues. V was pared by 6 bases and J by 8 bases, with 4 bases of the junction left unmatched. The CDR3 spells CSVTGQGAEKLFF. The DNA for the CDR3 is TGCAGCGTCACGGGACAGGGGGCCGAAAAACTGTTTTTT.

The genes are TRBV7-3 and TRBJ1-2; D unclear. Trimming removed 1 base at V and 4 bases at J, with 19 bases between. Germline values: CDR1 SGHTA, CDR2 FQGTGA. This CDR3 has 17 amino acids. The CDR3 sequence is CASSLIGVPGAGYGYTF. In DNA, the CDR3 is TGTGCCAGCAGCTTAATAGGCGTACCTGGAGCTGGCTATGGCTACACCTTC.

This chain joins TRBV21-1 and TRBJ2-3; the D segment call TRBD1 is taken from the table without a DNA check. TRBV21-1 corresponds to a pseudogene. CDR3 size: 14 residues. CDR3 region: CAGARGRTTDTQYF. CDR3 bases: TGTGCCGGCGCCCGGGGGAGAACCACAGATACGCAGTATTTT.

Here the CDR3 reads CASSGTMGHGYTF. DNA of the CDR3: TGTGCCAGCAGCGGAACGATGGGGCATGGCTACACCTTC. The chain uses TRBV7-3 and TRBJ1-2; D is possibly TRBD1 (5 bases). Germline V gives CDR1 SGHTA, CDR2 FQGTGA. This CDR3 spans 13 amino acids. Trimming left V 5 bases short and J 6 bases short, with 13 bases between.

The chain combines TRBV25-1 with TRBJ1-4; TRBD1 matches at 7 bases. Trimming removed 6 bases from V and 10 bases from J; junction bases left unmatched: 11. Per the germline V gene, CDR1 is MGHDK and CDR2 is SYGVNS. The CDR3 sequence is 14 residues long. The CDR3 here is CASRKDRLIGKLFF. The CDR3 nucleotides are TGTGCCAGCAGGAAGGACAGGTTAATAGGAAAACTGTTTTTT.

This clonotype was picked up a small number of times. The chain links TRBV27 to TRBJ2-5, with D perhaps being TRBD1 or TRBD2 (5 bases each). V dropped 3 bases and J dropped 11 bases, with 25 bases sitting between them. The CDR3 sequence is 16 residues long. Germline V gives CDR1 MNHEY, CDR2 SMNVEV (reference sequence). The CDR3 spells CASSLRTPAGPREQYF. The CDR3 coding sequence is TGTGCCAGCAGTTTGAGGACCCCCGCAGGGCCGAGGGAGCAGTACTTC.

This clonotype was detected a few times. The chain couples TRBV27 to TRBJ2-1, with TRBD2 matching over 8 bases. CDR3 length: 16 amino acids. Germline trimming cut 1 base from V and 2 bases from J; bases unmatched to any gene: 4. The V gene's germline CDR1 is MNHEY and CDR2 SMNVEV (reference sequence). CDR3 sequence reads: CASSLYGGRTYNEQFF. The CDR3 DNA reads as TGTGCCAGCAGTTTATATGGCGGGAGGACCTACAATGAGCAGTTCTTC.

The genes are TRBV3-1 and TRBJ2-1; D remains unclear. CDR1 and CDR2 (germline): LGHDT, YNNKEL (reference sequence). Trimming removed 0 bases from V and 10 bases from J, with 7 bases in between. This CDR3 comprises 12 residues. DNA for the CDR3: TGTGCCAGCAGCCAAGATTTGGGGGAGCAGTTCTTC. Its protein product is CASSQDLGEQFF.

The chain joins TRBV12-3 or TRBV12-4 to TRBJ2-7; 11 nucleotides match TRBD2. Germline trimming cut 5 bases from V and 3 bases from J; bases unmatched to any gene: 9. The CDR3 is 16 residues long. This CDR3 reads CASSPWGGTSGYEQYF. As DNA, the CDR3 is TGTGCCAGCAGTCCATGGGGGGGGACTAGCGGCTACGAGCAGTACTTC.

The V and J genes are TRBV4-1 and TRBJ2-3; the match to TRBD2 covers 10 bases. The CDR3 totals 15 residues. Germline lookup yields CDR1 MGHRA and CDR2 YSYEKL. V dropped 0 bases and J dropped 6; count of bases not matched to a gene: 3. As DNA, the CDR3 is TGCGCCAGCAGCCAAGATGGACTAGCGGCTGATACGCAGTATTTT. Protein product: CASSQDGLAADTQYF.

The chain is built from TRBV29-1 and TRBJ2-4, with a tentative D call TRBD2 (5 bases). Trimming took off 3 bases at V and 13 bases at J, with 13 bases between the two ends. The CDR3 has 11 residues. The germline V gene encodes CDR1 SQVTM and CDR2 ANQGSEA. The CDR3 protein is CSVERDAGQYF. The DNA of the CDR3 is TGCAGCGTTGAGAGGGATGCTGGGCAGTACTTC.

The chain joins TRBV6-6 to TRBJ2-7; 8 positions match TRBD2. V shed 3 bases and J 0 bases; nucleotides not matched to a gene: 1. The CDR3 contains 14 residues. Germline V lookup: CDR1 MNHNY, CDR2 SVGAGI (reference sequence). CDR3 region: CASSYGTSSYEQYF. The CDR3 region has the DNA TGTGCCAGCAGTTATGGGACTAGCTCCTACGAGCAGTACTTC.

In DNA, the CDR3 is TGCAGTGCTGTAGCGGGAGGTGTAGAAGAGACCCAGTACTTC. Encoded protein: CSAVAGGVEETQYF. The V gene is TRBV20-1, the J gene TRBJ2-5, with 10 bases identical to TRBD2. V was clipped by 5 bases and J by 3 bases; unmatched bases: 6. CDR1 is DFQATT and CDR2 is SNEGSKA in the germline V gene (reference sequence). The CDR3 runs to 14 residues.

The chain uses TRBV7-6 and TRBJ2-1; TRBD2 matches at 8 bases. The CDR3 spans 18 residues. Germline V lookup: CDR1 SGHVS, CDR2 FNYEAQ. The V gene end was trimmed by 0 bases and the J gene end by 4 bases; junction bases not matched to a gene: 11. CDR3 sequence: CASSLARRTGGVYNEQFF. The CDR3 nucleotides are TGTGCCAGCAGCTTAGCACGGAGGACGGGAGGGGTATACAATGAGCAGTTCTTC.

The chain couples TRBV9 to TRBJ2-2; 8 bases fit TRBD1. The CDR3 spans 18 residues. V lost 0 bases and J lost 0; bases outside the gene matches: 7. CDR1 SGDLS and CDR2 YYNGEE come from the germline V gene. The CDR3 here is CASSVVGGQGPNTGELFF. As DNA, the CDR3 is TGTGCCAGCAGCGTAGTAGGAGGACAGGGACCGAACACCGGGGAGCTGTTTTTT. The variable domain in full, with the rest retrieved from reference TRBV9 and TRBJ2-2, is DSGVTQTPKHLITATGQRVTLRCSPRSGDLSVYWYQQSLDQGLQFLIQYYNGEERAKGNILERFSAQQFPDLHSELNLSSLELGDSALYFCASSVVGGQGPNTGELFFGEGSRLTVL.